This T cell receptor beta chain was retrieved from a study of cytomegalovirus exposure and HLA in healthy donors. Study outcomes and limitations: High sensitivity and specificity were reportedly achieved when the classifier diagnosed cytomegalovirus status.

On this clone itself: Antigen unknown.

Germline trimming cut 3 bases from V and 5 bases from J; bases unmatched to any gene: 9. CDR1 is SGHRS and CDR2 is YFSETQ in the germline V gene. The CDR3 covers 16 residues. Profiled with immunoSEQ multiplex PCR; TCRdb holds only in-frame clones, not every one. The data hold tens of thousands of clones, with 93% observed a single time. Sequences were obtained from PBMCs. This chain joins TRBV5-1 and TRBJ1-4, with 8 bases matching TRBD1. This sequence originates from a woman aged 25 to 39 in good health and CMV-seronegative. The CDR3 DNA sequence: TGCGCCAGCAGCTCCCCTATTGGACAGGGAAATGAAAAACTGTTTTTT. It encodes CASSSPIGQGNEKLFF.